This T cell receptor beta chain came from a study of blood T cells in healthy people across ages. Through a sample-barcoded 5' primer and a J-beta primer mix, a second PCR was run for roughly 6 to 11 cycles. Every cDNA molecule carried a tag from a template-switch adaptor bearing 12 random nucleotides. TCRdb analysed the 5' RACE reads with MiXCR anew, one entry per CDR3 protein. This table has roughly 800,000 distinct CDR3 sequences, 20% to 25% appearing once. The germline V gene has CDR1 KGHDR and CDR2 SFDVKD. The CDR3 totals 13 residues. In terms of origin and age, donors were healthy Caucasian individuals from Russia aged about 6 to 90. The data were also submitted as part of a second study, on T cells of mothers and their children. That study adds: It was related mother-child pairs that showed slightly higher overlap than unrelated pairs, without reaching significance. Persistent microchimeric T cell clones were not found at ~100 per million sensitivity.

This receptor was taken from a boy aged 5-17 years in good health. Specimen: blood. The chain employs TRBV24-1 and TRBJ2-5; D may be TRBD1 (6 bases). With the DNA end fitting TRBJ2-1 better, the J assignment may be wrong. In DNA form, the CDR3 reads TGTGCCACCAGTGTCCCAACAGGGAATGAGCAGTTCTTC. Protein product: CATSVPTGNEQFF.